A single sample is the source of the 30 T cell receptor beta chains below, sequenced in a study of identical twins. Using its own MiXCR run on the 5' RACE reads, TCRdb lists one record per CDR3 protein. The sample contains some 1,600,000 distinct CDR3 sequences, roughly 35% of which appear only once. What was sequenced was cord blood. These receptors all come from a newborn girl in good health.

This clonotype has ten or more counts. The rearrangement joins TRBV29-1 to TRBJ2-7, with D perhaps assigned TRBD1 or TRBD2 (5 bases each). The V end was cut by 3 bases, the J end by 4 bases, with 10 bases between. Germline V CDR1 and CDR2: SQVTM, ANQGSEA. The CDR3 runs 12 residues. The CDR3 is CSVEGVFYEQYF. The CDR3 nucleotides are TGCAGCGTTGAGGGGGTTTTTTACGAGCAGTACTTC.

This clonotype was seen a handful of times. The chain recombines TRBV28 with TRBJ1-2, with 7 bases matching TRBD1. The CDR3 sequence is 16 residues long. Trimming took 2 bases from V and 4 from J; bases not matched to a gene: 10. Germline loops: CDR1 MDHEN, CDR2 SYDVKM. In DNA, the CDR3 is TGTGCCAGCAGTTTACAGAACAGGGGATCGATCTATGGCTACACCTTC. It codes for CASSLQNRGSIYGYTF.

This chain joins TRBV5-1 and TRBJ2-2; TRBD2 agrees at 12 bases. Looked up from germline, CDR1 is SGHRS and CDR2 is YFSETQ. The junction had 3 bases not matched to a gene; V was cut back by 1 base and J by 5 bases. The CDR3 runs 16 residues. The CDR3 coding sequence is TGCGCCAGCAGCTTGCTGACTAGCGGGAGAACCGGGGAGCTGTTTTTT. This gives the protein CASSLLTSGRTGELFF.

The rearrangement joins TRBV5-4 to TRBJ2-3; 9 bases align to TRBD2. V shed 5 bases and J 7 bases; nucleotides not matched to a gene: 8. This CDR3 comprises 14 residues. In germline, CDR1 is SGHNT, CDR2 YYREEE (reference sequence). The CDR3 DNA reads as TGTGCCAGCAGGTCCGCGGGAGGGCCAAATACGCAGTATTTT. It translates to CASRSAGGPNTQYF.

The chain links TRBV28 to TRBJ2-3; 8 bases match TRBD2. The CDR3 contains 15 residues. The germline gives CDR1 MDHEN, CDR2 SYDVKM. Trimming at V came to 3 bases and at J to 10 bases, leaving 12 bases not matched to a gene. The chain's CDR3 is CASSFQRGSQISQYF. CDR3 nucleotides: TGTGCCAGCAGTTTCCAGCGGGGGTCACAGATCTCGCAGTATTTT.

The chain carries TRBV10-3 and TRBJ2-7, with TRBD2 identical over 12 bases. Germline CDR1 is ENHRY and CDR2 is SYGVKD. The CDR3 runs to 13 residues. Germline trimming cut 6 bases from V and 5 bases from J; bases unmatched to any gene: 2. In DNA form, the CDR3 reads TGTGCCATCAGACTAGCGGGAGGCCACGAGCAGTACTTC. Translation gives CAIRLAGGHEQYF.

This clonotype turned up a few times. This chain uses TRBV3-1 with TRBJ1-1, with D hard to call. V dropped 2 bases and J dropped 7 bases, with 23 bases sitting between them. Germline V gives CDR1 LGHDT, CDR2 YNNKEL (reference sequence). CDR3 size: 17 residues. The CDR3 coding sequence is TGTGCCAGCAGCCAAATTCGCAGGCTCCCGGGGAGCGGTGAAGCTTTCTTT. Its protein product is CASSQIRRLPGSGEAFF.

The CDR3 nucleotides are TGCGCCAGCAGCCAAGATTTCGGGATCATGAACACTGAAGCTTTCTTT. It encodes CASSQDFGIMNTEAFF. The V gene is TRBV4-1, the J gene TRBJ1-1; no firm D call. CDR1 and CDR2 from the germline V gene are MGHRA and YSYEKL. The V end was cut by 0 bases, the J end by 0 bases, with 11 bases between. CDR3 length equals 16 residues.

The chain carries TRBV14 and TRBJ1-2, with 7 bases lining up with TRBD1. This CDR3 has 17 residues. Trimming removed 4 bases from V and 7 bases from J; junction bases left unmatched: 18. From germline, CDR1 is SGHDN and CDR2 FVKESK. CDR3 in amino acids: CASSPLGQVGGYGGYTF. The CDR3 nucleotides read TGTGCCAGCAGCCCTCTTGGACAGGTCGGAGGCTATGGTGGCTACACCTTC.

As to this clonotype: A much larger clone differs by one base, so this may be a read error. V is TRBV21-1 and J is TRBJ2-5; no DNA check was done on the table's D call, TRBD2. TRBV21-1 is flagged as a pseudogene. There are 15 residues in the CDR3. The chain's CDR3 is CASSRPWLVGETQYF. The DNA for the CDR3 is TGTGCCAGCAGCAGACCCTGGCTAGTTGGAGAGACCCAGTACTTC.

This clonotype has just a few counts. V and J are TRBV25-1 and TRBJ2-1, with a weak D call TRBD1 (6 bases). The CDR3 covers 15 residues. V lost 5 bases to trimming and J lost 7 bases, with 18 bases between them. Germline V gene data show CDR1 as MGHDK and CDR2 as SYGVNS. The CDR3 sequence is CASSPSAGAGNEQFF. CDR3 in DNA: TGTGCCAGCAGTCCCTCAGCAGGGGCAGGTAATGAGCAGTTCTTC.

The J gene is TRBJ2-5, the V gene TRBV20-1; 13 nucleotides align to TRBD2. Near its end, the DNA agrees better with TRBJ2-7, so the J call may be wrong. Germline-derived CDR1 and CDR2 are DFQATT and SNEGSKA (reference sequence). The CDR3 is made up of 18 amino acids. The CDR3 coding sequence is TGCAGTGCTTCCCCTCAACTGGGACTAGCGGGACCTTACGACGAGCAGTACTTC. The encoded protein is CSASPQLGLAGPYDEQYF.

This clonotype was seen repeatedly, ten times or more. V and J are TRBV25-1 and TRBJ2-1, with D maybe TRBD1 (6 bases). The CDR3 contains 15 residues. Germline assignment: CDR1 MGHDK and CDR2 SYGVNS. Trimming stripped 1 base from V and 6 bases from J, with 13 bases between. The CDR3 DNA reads TGTGCCAGCAGTGAATGGGCAGGGGACCTCAATGAGCAGTTCTTC. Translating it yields CASSEWAGDLNEQFF. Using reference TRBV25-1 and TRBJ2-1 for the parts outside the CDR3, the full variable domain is EADIYQTPRYLVIGTGKKITLECSQTMGHDKMYWYQQDPGMELHLIHYSYGVNSTEKGDLSSESTVSRIRTEHFPLTLESARPSHTSQYLCASSEWAGDLNEQFFGPGTRLTVL.

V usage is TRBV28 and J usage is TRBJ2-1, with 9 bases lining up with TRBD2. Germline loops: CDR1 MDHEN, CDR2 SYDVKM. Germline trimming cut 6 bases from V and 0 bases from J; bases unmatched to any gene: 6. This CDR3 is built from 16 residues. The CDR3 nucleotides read TGTGCCAGCAGGGGGGCTAGCGGGACCTCCTACAATGAGCAGTTCTTC. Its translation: CASRGASGTSYNEQFF.

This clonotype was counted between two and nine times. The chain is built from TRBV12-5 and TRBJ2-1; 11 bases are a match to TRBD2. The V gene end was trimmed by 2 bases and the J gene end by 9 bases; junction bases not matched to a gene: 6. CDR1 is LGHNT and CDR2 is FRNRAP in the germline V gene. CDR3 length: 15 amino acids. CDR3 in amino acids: CASGLIASGRSEQFF. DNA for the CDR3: TGTGCTAGTGGTTTGATCGCTAGCGGGAGGAGTGAGCAGTTCTTC.

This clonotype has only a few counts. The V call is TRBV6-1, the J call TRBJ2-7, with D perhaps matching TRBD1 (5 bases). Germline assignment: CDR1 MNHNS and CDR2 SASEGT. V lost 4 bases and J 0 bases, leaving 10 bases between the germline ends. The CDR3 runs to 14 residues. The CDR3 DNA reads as TGTGCCAGCAGTGCCCTTGGGGCCTCCTACGAGCAGTACTTC. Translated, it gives CASSALGASYEQYF.

This chain's CDR3 is CSARSVMRANTGELFF. In DNA, the CDR3 is TGCAGTGCTAGATCCGTAATGCGCGCGAACACCGGGGAGCTGTTTTTT. The chain combines TRBV20-1 with TRBJ2-2; D gene ambiguous. The V end was cut by 2 bases, the J end by 0 bases, with 13 bases between. Germline lookup yields CDR1 DFQATT and CDR2 SNEGSKA (reference sequence). This CDR3 has 16 amino acids.

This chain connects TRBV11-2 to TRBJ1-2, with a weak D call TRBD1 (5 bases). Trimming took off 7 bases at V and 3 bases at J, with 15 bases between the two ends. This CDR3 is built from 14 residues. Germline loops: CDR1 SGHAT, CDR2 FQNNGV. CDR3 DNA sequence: TGTGCCAGCACCCCGTGGAGGGGAGACTATGGCTACACCTTC. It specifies CASTPWRGDYGYTF. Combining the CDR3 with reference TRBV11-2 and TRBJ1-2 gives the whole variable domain EAGVAQSPRYKIIEKRQSVAFWCNPISGHATLYWYQQILGQGPKLLIQFQNNGVVDDSQLPKDRFSAERLKGVDSTLKIQPAKLEDSAVYLCASTPWRGDYGYTFGSGTRLTVV.

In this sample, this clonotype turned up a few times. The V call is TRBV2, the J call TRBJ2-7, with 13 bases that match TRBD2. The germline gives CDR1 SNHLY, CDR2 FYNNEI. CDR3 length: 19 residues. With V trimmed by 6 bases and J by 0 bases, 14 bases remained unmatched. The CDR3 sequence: CASRFLIFTSGGASYEQYF. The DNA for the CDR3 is TGTGCCAGCAGGTTCCTAATCTTCACTAGCGGGGGGGCCTCCTACGAGCAGTACTTC.

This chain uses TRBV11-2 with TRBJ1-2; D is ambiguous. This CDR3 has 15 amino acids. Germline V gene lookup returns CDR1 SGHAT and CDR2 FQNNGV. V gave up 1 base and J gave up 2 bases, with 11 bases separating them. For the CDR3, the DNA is TGTGCCAGCAGCTTAGCGGACCGAAGCAACTATGGCTACACCTTC. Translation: CASSLADRSNYGYTF.

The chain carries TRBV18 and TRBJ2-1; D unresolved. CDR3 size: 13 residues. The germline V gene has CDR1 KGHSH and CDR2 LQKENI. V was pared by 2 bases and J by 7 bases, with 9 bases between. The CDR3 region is CASSPEIENEQFF. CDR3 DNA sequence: TGTGCCAGCTCACCAGAGATAGAGAATGAGCAGTTCTTC.

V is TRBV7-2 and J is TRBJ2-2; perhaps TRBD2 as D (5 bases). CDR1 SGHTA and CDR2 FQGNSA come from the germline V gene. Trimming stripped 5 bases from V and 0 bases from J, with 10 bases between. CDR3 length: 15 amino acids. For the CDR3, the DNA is TGTGCCAGCAGCCGAATAGCGACGAACACCGGGGAGCTGTTTTTT. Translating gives CASSRIATNTGELFF.

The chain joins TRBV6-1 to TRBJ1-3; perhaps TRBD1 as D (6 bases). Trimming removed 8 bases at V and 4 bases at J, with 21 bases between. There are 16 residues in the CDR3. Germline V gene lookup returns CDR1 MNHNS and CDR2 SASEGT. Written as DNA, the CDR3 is TGTGCCAGCGGGAAACAGGGAGGCTTGCAGGGAAACACCATATATTTT. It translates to CASGKQGGLQGNTIYF.

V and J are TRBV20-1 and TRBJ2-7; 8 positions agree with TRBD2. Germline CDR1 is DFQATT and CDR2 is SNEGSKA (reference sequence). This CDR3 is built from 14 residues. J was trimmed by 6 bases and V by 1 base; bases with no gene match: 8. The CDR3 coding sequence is TGCAGTGCTAGAGGGGTAGCGGGATCTCGCGAGCAGTACTTC. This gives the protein CSARGVAGSREQYF.

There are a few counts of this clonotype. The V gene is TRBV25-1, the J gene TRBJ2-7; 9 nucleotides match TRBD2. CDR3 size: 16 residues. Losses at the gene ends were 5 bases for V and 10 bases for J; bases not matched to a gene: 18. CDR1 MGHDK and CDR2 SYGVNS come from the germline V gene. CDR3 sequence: CASSPPSGGRGGAQYF. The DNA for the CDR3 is TGTGCCAGCAGTCCTCCCAGCGGGGGGCGAGGCGGAGCACAGTACTTC.

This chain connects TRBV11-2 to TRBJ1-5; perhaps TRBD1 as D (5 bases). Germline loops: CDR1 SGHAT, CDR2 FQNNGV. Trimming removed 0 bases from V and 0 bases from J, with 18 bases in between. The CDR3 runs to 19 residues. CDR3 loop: CASSLDQRDGPYSNQPQHF. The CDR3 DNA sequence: TGTGCCAGCAGCTTAGATCAGCGGGACGGCCCGTATAGCAATCAGCCCCAGCATTTT.

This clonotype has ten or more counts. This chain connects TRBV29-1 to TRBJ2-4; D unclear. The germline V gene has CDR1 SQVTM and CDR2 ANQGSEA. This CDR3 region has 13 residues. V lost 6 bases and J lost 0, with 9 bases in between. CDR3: CSVGPLAKNIQYF. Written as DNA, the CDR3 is TGCAGCGTCGGGCCACTAGCCAAAAACATTCAGTACTTC.

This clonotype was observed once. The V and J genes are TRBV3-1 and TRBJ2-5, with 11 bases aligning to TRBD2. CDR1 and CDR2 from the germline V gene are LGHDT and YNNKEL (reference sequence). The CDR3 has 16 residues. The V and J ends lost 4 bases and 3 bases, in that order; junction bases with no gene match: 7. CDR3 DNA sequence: TGTGCCAGCAGCCTAGCGGGGGGGCTGAGGGAAGAGACCCAGTACTTC. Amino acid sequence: CASSLAGGLREETQYF.

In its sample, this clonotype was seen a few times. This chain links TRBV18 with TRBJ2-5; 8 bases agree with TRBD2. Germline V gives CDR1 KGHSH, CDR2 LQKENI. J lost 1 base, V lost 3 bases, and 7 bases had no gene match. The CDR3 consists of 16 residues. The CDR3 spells CASSPMNSGAQETQYF. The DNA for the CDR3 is TGTGCCAGCTCACCCATGAATAGCGGGGCCCAAGAGACCCAGTACTTC.

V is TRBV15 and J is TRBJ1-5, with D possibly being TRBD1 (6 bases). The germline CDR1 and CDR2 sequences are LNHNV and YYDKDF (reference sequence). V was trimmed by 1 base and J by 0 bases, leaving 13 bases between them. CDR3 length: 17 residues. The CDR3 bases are TGTGCCACCAGCAGAGTCACAGGGATATATAGCAATCAGCCCCAGCATTTT. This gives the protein CATSRVTGIYSNQPQHF.